This is a list of T cell receptor beta chains from one sample in a study of CD8+ T cells in alopecia areata. Here immunoSEQ multiplex PCR was the method, and the copy in TCRdb shows in-frame clones only, minus some. Of roughly 250,000 clones listed, about three fifths are singletons. The specimen was CD4+ T cells sorted from blood, collected at week 52, from a patient treated with tofacitinib. All receptors come from a human donor with alopecia areata. The CDR3 runs from the conserved cysteine through the conserved F or W. The D gene is left open where the match is weak. The listing skips clone size in some rows; elsewhere it reads once, few, many or a size class.

NA	TRBV7-2	TRBJ1-1	NA	CASSREVSRRNTEAFF	TGTGCCAGCAGCCGAGAGGTGTCCCGGAGGAACACTGAAGCTTTCTTT
NA	TRBV5-4	TRBJ2-5	TRBD2	CASSPGVAGIETQYF	TGTGCCAGCAGCCCTGGGGTAGCGGGGATCGAGACCCAGTACTTC
NA	TRBV11-1	TRBJ1-6	NA	CASSWRAYNSPLHF	TGTGCCAGCAGCTGGCGAGCCTATAATTCACCCCTCCACTTT
NA	TRBV25-1	TRBJ1-1	NA	CASRGTEAFF	TGTGCCAGCCGGGGCACTGAAGCTTTCTTT
NA	TRBV5-1	TRBJ2-7	NA	CASSLYSGYEQYF	TGCGCCAGCAGCCTCTACTCGGGGTACGAGCAGTACTTC
few	TRBV5-1	TRBJ2-7	TRBD1	CASSTWTGGYEQYF	TGCGCCAGCAGCACGTGGACAGGGGGCTACGAGCAGTACTTC
NA	TRBV11-3	TRBJ2-1	TRBD1	CASSSRQGYNEQFF	TGTGCCAGCAGCTCCCGACAGGGATACAATGAGCAGTTCTTC
NA	TRBV5-1	TRBJ1-1	NA	CASSQDSPNTEAFF	TGCGCCAGCAGCCAGGACAGCCCGAACACTGAAGCTTTCTTT
once	TRBV29-1	TRBJ2-1	TRBD2	CSVERGGQFF	TGCAGCGTAGAGCGGGGGGGCCAGTTCTTC
NA	TRBV2	TRBJ2-3	TRBD1	CASSPGQGVTDTQYF	TGTGCCAGCAGCCCGGGACAGGGAGTCACAGATACGCAGTATTTT
NA	TRBV7-2	TRBJ2-7	NA	CASSPGLHEQYF	TGTGCCAGCAGCCCGGGTCTCCACGAGCAGTACTTC
NA	TRBV25-1	TRBJ2-4	NA	CASSRETGNIQYF	TGTGCCAGCAGTAGAGAGACGGGAAACATTCAGTACTTC
NA	TRBV5-1	TRBJ2-3	NA	CASSLRAFTDTQYF	TGCGCCAGCAGCTTAAGGGCATTCACAGATACGCAGTATTTT
NA	TRBV30	TRBJ2-7	TRBD1	CAFRDSSYEQYF	TGTGCCTTCCGGGACAGTTCCTACGAGCAGTACTTC
few	TRBV29-1	TRBJ2-7	TRBD1	CSASQRQGSYEQYF	TGCAGCGCCAGTCAAAGACAGGGTAGCTACGAGCAGTACTTC
NA	TRBV7-9	TRBJ2-1	NA	CASRELGEQFF	TGTGCCAGCAGGGAGTTGGGTGAGCAGTTCTTC
once	TRBV18	TRBJ2-1	NA	CASSPQGTLNNEQFF	TGTGCCAGCTCACCACAAGGGACGCTTAACAATGAGCAGTTCTTC
many	TRBV11-2	TRBJ2-4	TRBD1	CASSALTGDIQYF	TGTGCCAGCAGCGCACTGACAGGGGACATTCAGTACTTC
NA	TRBV15	TRBJ1-2	TRBD1	CATSLDRVFNYGYTF	TGTGCCACCAGCCTAGACAGGGTGTTCAACTATGGCTACACCTTC
few	TRBV12-5	TRBJ2-1	TRBD2	CASGLGSAGLAGYNEQFF	TGTGCTAGTGGTTTGGGGTCAGCGGGACTAGCGGGATACAATGAGCAGTTCTTC
NA	TRBV6-5	TRBJ2-7	NA	CASTDRRTTYEQYF	TGTGCCAGCACCGACAGGAGGACCACCTACGAGCAGTACTTC
NA	TRBV2	TRBJ1-1	TRBD1	CASSVDRGLAFF	TGTGCCAGCAGTGTTGACAGGGGGTTAGCTTTCTTT
NA	TRBV5-1	TRBJ2-5	NA	CASSLGQYQETQYF	TGCGCCAGCAGCTTGGGACAGTACCAAGAGACCCAGTACTTC
NA	TRBV27	TRBJ1-6	TRBD1	CAIFRGDRGSPLHF	TGTGCCATCTTTCGTGGGGACAGGGGATCACCCCTCCACTTT
NA	TRBV25-1	TRBJ1-6	NA	CASSERQDPYNSPLHF	TGTGCCAGCAGTGAACGACAGGACCCATATAATTCACCCCTCCACTTT
NA	TRBV29-1	TRBJ2-7	NA	CSVRQGTYEQYF	TGCAGCGTCCGGCAGGGAACCTACGAGCAGTACTTC
few	TRBV7-2	TRBJ1-5	TRBD1	CASSSTGFSNQPQHF	TGTGCCAGCAGCTCGACAGGGTTTAGCAATCAGCCCCAGCATTTT
NA	TRBV7-2	TRBJ2-7	NA	CASSLVGGVEQYF	TGTGCCAGCAGCTTAGTGGGGGGTGTGGAGCAGTACTTC
few	TRBV14	TRBJ1-2	NA	CASSLMEGPYGYTF	TGTGCCAGCAGCCTCATGGAGGGGCCCTATGGCTACACCTTC
NA	TRBV29-1	TRBJ2-7	NA	CSVEDREDTYEQYF	TGCAGCGTTGAAGATCGTGAGGATACCTACGAGCAGTACTTC
medium-sized	TRBV2	TRBJ2-3	TRBD2	CASMGGLAGDTQYF	TGTGCCAGCATGGGCGGACTAGCGGGGGATACGCAGTATTTT
few	TRBV30	TRBJ2-3	TRBD1	CAWSRDRVTDTQYF	TGTGCCTGGAGTAGGGACAGGGTGACAGATACGCAGTATTTT
few	TRBV7-2	TRBJ2-3	TRBD2	CASSLASGGAQLGTQYF	TGTGCCAGCAGCTTAGCCAGCGGGGGGGCGCAGCTCGGAACGCAGTATTTT
NA	TRBV2	TRBJ2-7	NA	CATRLTYEQYF	TGTGCCACCAGGTTAACCTACGAGCAGTACTTC
few	TRBV29-1	TRBJ2-3	NA	CSLPLGPLGTDTQYF	TGCAGCCTCCCACTAGGGCCCCTGGGCACAGATACGCAGTATTTT
NA	TRBV2	TRBJ1-2	NA	CASSETRGYYGYTF	TGTGCCAGCAGTGAGACGAGGGGGTACTATGGCTACACCTTC
NA	TRBV5-1	TRBJ2-5	NA	CASSLPSEISKTQYF	TGCGCCAGCAGCTTGCCGAGCGAAATATCAAAGACCCAGTACTTC
few	TRBV4-3	TRBJ2-5	TRBD1	CASSQESPGQGAGETQYF	TGCGCCAGCAGCCAGGAGTCCCCGGGACAGGGGGCTGGGGAGACCCAGTACTTC
NA	TRBV5-1	TRBJ2-2	TRBD2	CASSLGTSGTRTGELFF	TGCGCCAGCAGCCTCGGGACTAGCGGGACCCGAACCGGGGAGCTGTTTTTT
NA	TRBV18	TRBJ1-1	TRBD1	CASSPPSGQANTEAFF	TGTGCCAGCTCACCACCTTCAGGACAGGCGAACACTGAAGCTTTCTTT
few	TRBV14	TRBJ2-3	TRBD2	CASSLGLARTDTQYF	TGTGCCAGCAGCCTGGGACTAGCCCGGACAGATACGCAGTATTTT
few	TRBV7-9	TRBJ2-5	NA	CASSSLGLAYF	TGTGCCAGCAGCTCCCTCGGCCTTGCGTACTTC
NA	TRBV29-1	TRBJ2-3	TRBD2	CSVRSGASTDTQYF	TGCAGCGTTAGAAGCGGGGCAAGCACAGATACGCAGTATTTT
NA	TRBV7-6	TRBJ2-5	NA	CASSLSSGTQYF	TGTGCCAGCAGCTTATCTTCCGGGACCCAGTACTTC
NA	TRBV9	TRBJ1-2	TRBD1	CASSGTGGAYGYTF	TGTGCCAGCAGCGGGACAGGGGGCGCCTATGGCTACACCTTC
few	TRBV29-1	TRBJ2-5	NA	CSFSWATETQYF	TGCAGCTTTAGCTGGGCCACAGAGACCCAGTACTTC
NA	TRBV29-1	TRBJ1-1	TRBD1	CSGTGTGSSEAFF	TGCAGCGGCACCGGGACAGGCAGCTCTGAAGCTTTCTTT
NA	TRBV4-3	TRBJ1-5	TRBD1	CASSQDWGQGGSQPQHF	TGCGCCAGCAGCCAAGACTGGGGACAGGGAGGAAGTCAGCCCCAGCATTTT
few	TRBV30	TRBJ1-2	NA	CACRGGGGGDYGYTF	TGTGCCTGCCGAGGCGGGGGAGGAGGCGACTATGGCTACACCTTC
NA	TRBV25-1	TRBJ1-6	TRBD1	CASSGTGPQAPLHF	TGTGCCAGCAGTGGGACAGGGCCTCAGGCACCCCTCCACTTT
NA	TRBV29-1	TRBJ2-5	NA	CSVARAQETQYF	TGCAGCGTCGCCCGGGCCCAAGAGACCCAGTACTTC
NA	TRBV7-3	TRBJ2-1	TRBD1	CASSLGQGAYNEQFF	TGTGCCAGCAGCTTAGGACAGGGGGCTTACAATGAGCAGTTCTTC
few	TRBV9	TRBJ1-1	NA	CASSVVAGQGSDTEAFF	TGTGCCAGCAGCGTAGTTGCCGGGCAGGGCTCGGACACTGAAGCTTTCTTT
NA	TRBV5-1	TRBJ2-1	NA	CASSRQSRTANEQFF	TGCGCCAGCAGCCGCCAGTCCCGGACTGCCAATGAGCAGTTCTTC
few	TRBV5-4	TRBJ1-2	TRBD1	CASALGLTGANYGYTF	TGTGCCAGCGCCCTCGGGCTAACAGGGGCTAACTATGGCTACACCTTC
NA	TRBV5-1	TRBJ2-1	NA	CASSLARNSYFNEQFF	TGCGCCAGCAGCTTGGCCCGAAACAGTTACTTTAATGAGCAGTTCTTC
NA	TRBV30	TRBJ1-3	NA	CAWNTGLLSGNTIYF	TGTGCCTGGAACACAGGACTGCTCTCTGGAAACACCATATATTTT